The clone carrying this T cell receptor beta chain was counted at least ten times. Its antigen is currently unknown. The time point: patch test 3, about 24 weeks after DPC sensitization. Treatment meaning: therapeutic diphenylcyclopropenone sensitization with weekly scalp DPC. This sample is drawn from a study of human T cells and chemical hapten exposure. As for the study in general: Read at 6 days, the patch tests placed 0.01% DPC on the upper back.

Each CDR3 protein is one row after TCRdb ran MiXCR on the RACE reads. The table lists under 55,000 distinct CDR3 sequences, 9.9% of them singletons. Unmatched junction bases numbered 7, after V lost 6 bases and J lost 6 bases. The CDR3 covers 14 residues. The germline CDR1 and CDR2 sequences are MRHNA and SNTAGT. Study observations and caveats: A positive correlation with patch test score was found for PT1 expanded TCR counts.

The V call is TRBV6-4, the J call TRBJ1-2; 10 nucleotides line up with TRBD1. The sequence was obtained from a woman aged 35 to 49 with alopecia areata. Some clones in this sample may be carry-over from other donors' samples. The sample here was whole blood, taken in connection with sensitization to the hapten diphenylcyclopropenone (DPC). CDR3 coding DNA: TGTGCCAGCAGAGCCGGGACAGGGGTAGATGGCTACACCTTC. Translated, it gives CASRAGTGVDGYTF.